This T cell receptor (beta chain) was obtained from a study of beta chain features in type 1 diabetes. Points from the study as a whole: A moderate, significant TCRB CDR3 shortening appeared in type 1 diabetes across four CD4+ subsets.

The CDR3 runs 19 residues. Isolated RNA was reverse transcribed in full, so expressed TCRB transcripts were sequenced. Here immunoSEQ multiplex PCR was the method, and the copy in TCRdb shows in-frame clones only, minus some. The sample yields nearly 350,000 clones, roughly 9% seen once. Note on this clone: The antigen remains unidentified.

The source material was central memory CD4+ T cells from blood. The J gene is TRBJ2-2, the V gene TRBV21-1; the table's D call, TRBD2, has no DNA check behind it. TRBV21-1 is listed as a pseudogene. The receptor was isolated from a man aged 25 to 40 with type 1 diabetes. The CDR3 DNA reads TGTGCCAGCAGCAACTACTTACGGCGGGCTAGCGAGGGCACCGGGGAGCTGTTTTTT. Its protein is CASSNYLRRASEGTGELFF.